The entry that follows covers one TCR beta chain sequence. Clones were sequenced by immunoSEQ multiplex PCR, and TCRdb holds only the in-frame ones, with some missing. The repertoire holds 200,000 or so clones, 80% to 85% seen once, with over 6.5% in the top ten. Symptom resolution, clearance, or two negative PCRs marked donors in Cohort 3 as recovered. The CDR3 totals 11 residues. The V gene's germline CDR1 is GTSNPN and CDR2 SVGIG (reference sequence). Trimming removed 6 bases at V and 2 bases at J, with 8 bases between. This specimen comes from a study of blood T cell repertoires in COVID-19. The chain combines TRBV30 with TRBJ2-7, with D perhaps TRBD2 (5 bases). The material sequenced was PBMCs or T cells enriched from blood (not recorded which). This TCR was sampled from a man in his forties or fifties who had recovered from COVID-19. In DNA, the CDR3 is TGTGCCTGCGGGATTACCTACGAGCAGTACTTC. This translates into CACGITYEQYF.